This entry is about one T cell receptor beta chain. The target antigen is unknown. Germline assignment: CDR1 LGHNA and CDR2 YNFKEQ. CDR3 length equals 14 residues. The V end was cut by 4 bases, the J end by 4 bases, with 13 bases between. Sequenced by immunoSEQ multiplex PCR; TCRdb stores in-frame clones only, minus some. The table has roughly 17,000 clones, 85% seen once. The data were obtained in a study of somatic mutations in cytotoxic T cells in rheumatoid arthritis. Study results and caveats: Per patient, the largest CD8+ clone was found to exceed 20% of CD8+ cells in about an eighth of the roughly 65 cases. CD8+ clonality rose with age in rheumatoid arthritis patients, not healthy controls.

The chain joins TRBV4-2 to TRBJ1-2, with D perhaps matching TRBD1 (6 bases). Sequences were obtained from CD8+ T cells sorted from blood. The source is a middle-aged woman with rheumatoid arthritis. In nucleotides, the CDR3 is TGTGCCAGCAGCCCCGAGGGGGATGGCTATGGCTACACCTTC. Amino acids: CASSPEGDGYGYTF.